This T cell receptor beta chain was captured by sequencing in a study of circulating and synovial CD4+ cells in juvenile arthritis. Germline CDR1 is MNHNY and CDR2 is SVGAGI (reference sequence). The junction had 8 bases not matched to a gene; V was cut back by 6 bases and J by 5 bases. The CDR3 is made up of 14 amino acids. Profiling relied on immunoSEQ multiplex PCR, and the TCRdb table lists in-frame clones only, not all of them. The sample shows approximately 1,900 clones, more than 80% of them seen only once. The clonotype originates from a human patient with juvenile idiopathic arthritis. Some clones in this sample may be carry-over from other donors' samples. The chain couples TRBV6-6 to TRBJ2-7; 9 bases agree with TRBD2. Sequencing was done on a sample of HLA-DR+ CD4+ T cells from blood. Noted subset: circulating pathogenic-like lymphocytes, sorted as HLA-DR+CD14-CD3+CD4+CD25low/- blood T cells. The DNA of the CDR3 is TGTGCCAGCAGCCGGGGGGGACTAGCAAACGAGCAGTACTTC. It is translated as CASSRGGLANEQYF.